These T cell receptor beta chains were read from a single sample in a study of shared T cell receptors in the human thymus. Method: immunoSEQ multiplex PCR; TCRdb's copy keeps in-frame clones and lacks some. The repertoire includes 550,000 to 800,000 clones, 80% to 90% of them detected once, and roughly 0.01% sits in the top ten. This same sample was also taken into another study, of human thymus T cells.

Input material: thymocytes. The receptor set was obtained from a girl under three years old with a congenital heart defect. Each CDR3 is given with its conserved first and last residue. Fields, in order: V gene, clone size, D gene, J gene, CDR3 DNA, CDR3 protein. The D gene is left open where the match is weak. Clone size is not always given. Where it is, it says once, few, many or a class for expanded clones.

V gene: TRBV6-1
clone size: .
D gene: .
J gene: TRBJ2-7
CDR3 DNA: TGTGCCAGCGATAGGTCTGGGGGCGCGCAGTACTTC
CDR3 protein: CASDRSGGAQYF

V gene: TRBV5-1
clone size: .
D gene: TRBD1
J gene: TRBJ1-5
CDR3 DNA: TGCGCCAGCAGCCCCGGGACAGAGAATAGCAATCAGCCCCAGCATTTT
CDR3 protein: CASSPGTENSNQPQHF

V gene: TRBV6-5
clone size: .
D gene: .
J gene: TRBJ2-3
CDR3 DNA: TGTGCCAGCAGGAGTTTAGATACGCAGTATTTT
CDR3 protein: CASRSLDTQYF

V gene: TRBV27
clone size: once
D gene: .
J gene: TRBJ1-2
CDR3 DNA: TGTGCCAGCAGTTCCCCAGGGCGGTCCAACTATGGCTACACCTTC
CDR3 protein: CASSSPGRSNYGYTF

V gene: TRBV19
clone size: .
D gene: .
J gene: TRBJ1-2
CDR3 DNA: TGTGCCAGTAAGGGGTCGGGGGGACCACGGTTCTATGGCTACACCTTC
CDR3 protein: CASKGSGGPRFYGYTF

V gene: TRBV29-1
clone size: .
D gene: .
J gene: TRBJ2-1
CDR3 DNA: TGCAGCGTTGAAGATTGCGGCGAGAGGGAGCAGTTCTTC
CDR3 protein: CSVEDCGEREQFF

V gene: TRBV2
clone size: .
D gene: .
J gene: TRBJ2-3
CDR3 DNA: TGTGCCAGCAGTTGGGAGGGGGGCCTGGCAGATACGCAGTATTTT
CDR3 protein: CASSWEGGLADTQYF

V gene: TRBV11-2
clone size: .
D gene: TRBD1
J gene: TRBJ1-2
CDR3 DNA: TGTGCCAGCAGCCTAGGGGACAGGGCCCTCTATGGCTACACCTTC
CDR3 protein: CASSLGDRALYGYTF

V gene: TRBV14
clone size: .
D gene: .
J gene: TRBJ1-6
CDR3 DNA: TGTGCCAGCAGCCAAGGATTGCGCTCCACTCCCCTCCACTTT
CDR3 protein: CASSQGLRSTPLHF

V gene: TRBV5-6
clone size: .
D gene: .
J gene: TRBJ2-1
CDR3 DNA: TGTGCCAGCAGCTCTCACAGGGTTTGGCGTTACAATGAGCAGTTCTTC
CDR3 protein: CASSSHRVWRYNEQFF

V gene: TRBV19
clone size: .
D gene: .
J gene: TRBJ1-4
CDR3 DNA: TGTGCCAGTAGTATGAGAGGGGGTGCTAATGAAAAACTGTTTTTT
CDR3 protein: CASSMRGGANEKLFF

V gene: TRBV28
clone size: .
D gene: .
J gene: TRBJ1-5
CDR3 DNA: TGTGCCAGCAGTACCCCAAGAGGACCGGGGGACAATCAGCCCCAGCATTTT
CDR3 protein: CASSTPRGPGDNQPQHF

V gene: TRBV19
clone size: few
D gene: .
J gene: TRBJ1-6
CDR3 DNA: TGTGCCAGTAGTATAGCACAGGGCCCGAAGCATAATTCACCCCTCCACTTT
CDR3 protein: CASSIAQGPKHNSPLHF

V gene: TRBV2
clone size: .
D gene: TRBD1
J gene: TRBJ2-3
CDR3 DNA: TGTGCCAGCAGTGTAGACTACAGGGGAAGCACAGATACGCAGTATTTT
CDR3 protein: CASSVDYRGSTDTQYF

V gene: TRBV29-1
clone size: once
D gene: TRBD1
J gene: TRBJ1-2
CDR3 DNA: TGCAGCGTTACGCGGCTTAGGGGGCTCGTCATCTCCTCCGACACCTTC
CDR3 protein: CSVTRLRGLVISSDTF

V gene: TRBV7-2
clone size: .
D gene: .
J gene: TRBJ2-7
CDR3 DNA: TGTGCCAGCAGCATTGACTCCCTCTACGAGCAGTACTTC
CDR3 protein: CASSIDSLYEQYF

V gene: TRBV27
clone size: .
D gene: .
J gene: TRBJ2-5
CDR3 DNA: TGTGCCAGCAGTCCTAAGGGGCGGGGGACACAAGAGACCCAGTACTTC
CDR3 protein: CASSPKGRGTQETQYF

V gene: TRBV27
clone size: .
D gene: .
J gene: TRBJ1-1
CDR3 DNA: TGTGCCAGCAGCCGTACTACCAGGGGGAACACTGAAGCTTTCTTT
CDR3 protein: CASSRTTRGNTEAFF

V gene: TRBV5-5
clone size: .
D gene: TRBD2
J gene: TRBJ2-1
CDR3 DNA: TGTGCCAGCAGCTTGGGGACTAGCGGGGGGCCCTACTACAATGAGCAGTTCTTC
CDR3 protein: CASSLGTSGGPYYNEQFF

V gene: TRBV28
clone size: .
D gene: TRBD1
J gene: TRBJ1-5
CDR3 DNA: TGTGCCAGCAGCCACCTCGGGGACAGGGATTTTCATCAGCCCCAGCATTTT
CDR3 protein: CASSHLGDRDFHQPQHF

V gene: TRBV2
clone size: once
D gene: .
J gene: TRBJ2-7
CDR3 DNA: TGTGCCAGCAGTGTAGCGGCGGGCCCGGGGGACGAGCAGTACTTC
CDR3 protein: CASSVAAGPGDEQYF

V gene: TRBV5-1
clone size: .
D gene: TRBD1
J gene: TRBJ2-3
CDR3 DNA: TGCGCCAGCAGCTTGACGACAGGGGGAAACACAGATACGCAGTATTTT
CDR3 protein: CASSLTTGGNTDTQYF

V gene: TRBV27
clone size: .
D gene: .
J gene: TRBJ2-7
CDR3 DNA: TGTGCCAGCAGTTCCTACCCGCGGTCTGAACCTAGACCTTACGAGCAGTACTTC
CDR3 protein: CASSSYPRSEPRPYEQYF

V gene: TRBV29-1
clone size: .
D gene: TRBD1
J gene: TRBJ1-3
CDR3 DNA: TGCAGCGTTTGTACGACAGGGTGGACTGGAAACACCATATATTTT
CDR3 protein: CSVCTTGWTGNTIYF

V gene: TRBV13
clone size: few
D gene: .
J gene: TRBJ2-3
CDR3 DNA: TGTGCCAGCAGCTTAGCCCCCGGGTACAGGACCACAGATACGCAGTATTTT
CDR3 protein: CASSLAPGYRTTDTQYF

V gene: TRBV15
clone size: .
D gene: TRBD1
J gene: TRBJ1-1
CDR3 DNA: TGTGCCACCAGCAGACAGGGGGCGAACACTGAAGCTTTCTTT
CDR3 protein: CATSRQGANTEAFF

V gene: TRBV27
clone size: .
D gene: .
J gene: TRBJ1-4
CDR3 DNA: TGTGCCAGCAGTTTGCGCGATAATGAAAAACTGTTTTTT
CDR3 protein: CASSLRDNEKLFF

V gene: TRBV28
clone size: .
D gene: .
J gene: TRBJ1-2
CDR3 DNA: TGTGCCAGCAGTTTCCGCGGGGGCCCCGGAGATTATGGCTACACCTTC
CDR3 protein: CASSFRGGPGDYGYTF

V gene: TRBV30
clone size: .
D gene: .
J gene: TRBJ1-2
CDR3 DNA: TGTGCCTGGAACACGAGGGTCCCGTTTCTCTTCTATGGCTACACCTTC
CDR3 protein: CAWNTRVPFLFYGYTF

V gene: TRBV28
clone size: few
D gene: .
J gene: TRBJ1-3
CDR3 DNA: TGTGCCAGCAGTTGCGGAGATGGAAACACCATATATTTT
CDR3 protein: CASSCGDGNTIYF

V gene: TRBV5-1
clone size: few
D gene: .
J gene: TRBJ1-2
CDR3 DNA: TGCGCCAGCAGCCCCCGGAGGGAAGGGTATGGCTACACCTTC
CDR3 protein: CASSPRREGYGYTF

V gene: TRBV5-1
clone size: few
D gene: TRBD2
J gene: TRBJ2-3
CDR3 DNA: TGCGCCAGCAGCTTGGCTGGACTAGTGAGTCCTCCTAGCACAGATACGCAGTATTTT
CDR3 protein: CASSLAGLVSPPSTDTQYF

V gene: TRBV27
clone size: .
D gene: TRBD1
J gene: TRBJ2-7
CDR3 DNA: TGTGCCAGCAGTTTGGTCCGGACAGGGAGAGGAGTTGGCGAGCAGTACTTC
CDR3 protein: CASSLVRTGRGVGEQYF

V gene: TRBV5-1
clone size: .
D gene: TRBD2
J gene: TRBJ2-6
CDR3 DNA: TGCGCCAGCAGCTCGGGAGGGGGGATATCGGCTGAGGCCAACGTCCTGACTTTC
CDR3 protein: CASSSGGGISAEANVLTF

V gene: TRBV20-1
clone size: .
D gene: .
J gene: TRBJ1-1
CDR3 DNA: TGCAGTGCCCGGGTGAACACTGAAGCTTTCTTT
CDR3 protein: CSARVNTEAFF

V gene: TRBV7-2
clone size: .
D gene: .
J gene: TRBJ1-2
CDR3 DNA: TGTGCCAGCAGCTCTCGACAGAACTATGGCTACACCTTC
CDR3 protein: CASSSRQNYGYTF

V gene: TRBV28
clone size: .
D gene: TRBD1
J gene: TRBJ1-5
CDR3 DNA: TGTGCCAGCAGTCCCGCTCAATTAAAACAGGGGCCGAATCAGCCCCAGCATTTT
CDR3 protein: CASSPAQLKQGPNQPQHF

V gene: TRBV13
clone size: .
D gene: TRBD1
J gene: TRBJ2-7
CDR3 DNA: TGTGCCAGCAGCTTAGGAAGGACAGGGGGCACCTACGAGCAGTACTTC
CDR3 protein: CASSLGRTGGTYEQYF

V gene: TRBV15
clone size: .
D gene: .
J gene: TRBJ2-7
CDR3 DNA: TGTGCCACCAGCAGAGAGGCCAGGGTCGGTTTCTTCTACGAGCAGTACTTC
CDR3 protein: CATSREARVGFFYEQYF

V gene: TRBV10-3
clone size: .
D gene: .
J gene: TRBJ1-1
CDR3 DNA: TGTGCCATCAAATCCCCAGGTGCAACTGAAGCTTTCTTT
CDR3 protein: CAIKSPGATEAFF

V gene: TRBV2
clone size: .
D gene: .
J gene: TRBJ2-6
CDR3 DNA: TGTGCCAGCAGTGAAAAAGGAGGTGCCCCCCGTGGAGATGTCAGCTCTGGGGCCAACGTCCTGACTTTC
CDR3 protein: CASSEKGGAPRGDVSSGANVLTF

V gene: TRBV21-1
clone size: few
D gene: .
J gene: TRBJ1-1
CDR3 DNA: TGTGCCAGCAGCAAACCCCATAGCGGGACAGGGGATGTGAACACTGAAGCTTTCTTT
CDR3 protein: CASSKPHSGTGDVNTEAFF

V gene: TRBV5-5
clone size: .
D gene: TRBD2
J gene: TRBJ2-7
CDR3 DNA: TGTGCCAGCAGCTGTAGCGGGGTAGTCTACGAGCAGTACTTC
CDR3 protein: CASSCSGVVYEQYF

V gene: TRBV28
clone size: .
D gene: .
J gene: TRBJ2-1
CDR3 DNA: TGTGCCAGCAGTTTGAAAGCCGGGACTCCTACCGGTTACAATGAGCAGTTCTTC
CDR3 protein: CASSLKAGTPTGYNEQFF

V gene: TRBV10-3
clone size: .
D gene: .
J gene: TRBJ2-1
CDR3 DNA: TGTGCAATCAGAAGGACAGCCGACAATGAGCAGTTCTTC
CDR3 protein: CAIRRTADNEQFF

V gene: TRBV28
clone size: .
D gene: TRBD1
J gene: TRBJ2-6
CDR3 DNA: TGTGCCAGCAGTTTACCCAGGGGGCAGGGGGCCAACGTCCTGACTTTC
CDR3 protein: CASSLPRGQGANVLTF

V gene: TRBV18
clone size: few
D gene: .
J gene: TRBJ2-3
CDR3 DNA: TGTGCCAGCTCACCACCAGAAGGCGACTTTACAGATACGCAGTATTTT
CDR3 protein: CASSPPEGDFTDTQYF

V gene: TRBV21-1
clone size: .
D gene: .
J gene: TRBJ1-2
CDR3 DNA: TGTGCCACCAAAGCCTTGGTGGCAGGGGGAGACATTAAGTACACCTTC
CDR3 protein: CATKALVAGGDIKYTF

V gene: TRBV27
clone size: .
D gene: TRBD1
J gene: TRBJ1-2
CDR3 DNA: TGTGCCGGCAGTTTACGGACAGGGATGGACTATGGCTACACCTTC
CDR3 protein: CAGSLRTGMDYGYTF

V gene: TRBV5-1
clone size: .
D gene: TRBD2
J gene: TRBJ2-3
CDR3 DNA: TGCGCCAGCAGCAACTCTGAAGCGGGGGCCAAAAAGGATACGCAGTATTTT
CDR3 protein: CASSNSEAGAKKDTQYF

V gene: TRBV20-1
clone size: .
D gene: .
J gene: TRBJ2-7
CDR3 DNA: TGCAGTGTGCTACCTAAATACGAGCAGTACTTC
CDR3 protein: CSVLPKYEQYF

V gene: TRBV2
clone size: .
D gene: TRBD1
J gene: TRBJ2-7
CDR3 DNA: TGTGCCAGCAGTGCAGAAATCCGGGACAGGTCCTACGAGCAGTACTTC
CDR3 protein: CASSAEIRDRSYEQYF

V gene: TRBV7-2
clone size: .
D gene: .
J gene: TRBJ1-2
CDR3 DNA: TGTGCCAGCAGCTTAGGGGGGGTAGACTATGGCTACACCTTC
CDR3 protein: CASSLGGVDYGYTF

V gene: TRBV5-4
clone size: .
D gene: TRBD1
J gene: TRBJ2-6
CDR3 DNA: TGTGCCAGCAGCTTGGAATGGACAGGCCCGAGCTCTGGGGCCAACGTCCTGACTTTC
CDR3 protein: CASSLEWTGPSSGANVLTF